These T cell receptor beta chains were read from a single sample in a study of human T cells and chemical hapten exposure. From the RACE reads, TCRdb called clonotypes with MiXCR, one entry per CDR3 protein. The table lists about 380,000 distinct CDR3 sequences, 5.1% of them singletons. The specimen comprised whole blood, sampled in connection with sensitization to the hapten diphenylcyclopropenone (DPC). These TCRs come from a woman aged 50 to 60 with alopecia areata. Some clones in this sample may be carry-over from other donors' samples. Each CDR3 is given with its conserved first and last residue. A D gene is named only where the DNA matches it firmly. Clone size is not always given. Where it is, it says once, few, many or a class for expanded clones.

cdr3_aa	cdr3_nt	clone_size	v_call	j_call	d_call	cdr3_length
CASSSDRRRSNEQFF	TGTGCCAGCAGTTCGGACAGGCGCCGGAGTAATGAGCAGTTCTTC	many	TRBV28	TRBJ2-1	TRBD1	15
CASSFNREVGYTF	TGTGCCAGCAGCTTTAACAGGGAGGTCGGCTACACCTTC	many	TRBV7-3	TRBJ1-2	.	13
CASSYGTDNTGELFF	TGTGCCAGCAGTTACGGGACAGATAACACCGGGGAGCTGTTTTTT	.	TRBV6-2/TRBV6-3	TRBJ2-2	TRBD1	15
CASSYVHGGHTDTQYF	TGTGCCAGCAGTTACGTCCACGGGGGCCACACAGATACGCAGTATTTT	few	TRBV6-6	TRBJ2-3	.	16
CASSLDGLAAGDTQYF	TGTGCCAGTTCCCTTGACGGGCTAGCGGCCGGCGATACGCAGTATTTT	many	TRBV6-1	TRBJ2-3	TRBD2	16
CASSLGLGPKENQYF	TGTGCCAGCAGCTTAGGGCTGGGCCCCAAGGAAAACCAGTACTTC	many	TRBV11-2	TRBJ2-5	.	15
CASNPTSYGYTF	TGTGCCAGCAATCCCACGTCCTATGGCTACACCTTC	.	TRBV2	TRBJ1-2	.	12
CASSFAQQSTDTQYF	TGTGCCAGCAGTTTCGCCCAACAGAGCACAGATACGCAGTATTTT	few	TRBV12-3/TRBV12-4	TRBJ2-3	.	15
CASSQEGENSPLHF	TGCGCCAGCAGCCAAGAGGGCGAAAATTCACCCCTCCACTTT	many	TRBV4-1	TRBJ1-6	.	14
CASSQTGTDTQYF	TGTGCCAGCAGCCAGACAGGAACAGATACGCAGTATTTT	many	TRBV6-6	TRBJ2-3	.	13
CASSSVPGQGRTDTQYF	TGTGCCAGCAGCTCAGTACCGGGACAGGGTAGGACAGATACGCAGTATTTT	many	TRBV7-9	TRBJ2-3	TRBD1	17
CASSYRKGYEQYF	TGTGCCAGCAGTTACCGTAAGGGGTACGAGCAGTACTTC	many	TRBV6-5	TRBJ2-7	.	13
CSVYHTGPNTGELFF	TGCAGCGTTTACCACACAGGGCCGAACACCGGGGAGCTGTTTTTT	few	TRBV29-1	TRBJ2-2	.	15
CSIWVGTDTQYF	TGCAGCATCTGGGTTGGCACAGATACGCAGTATTTT	many	TRBV29-1	TRBJ2-3	.	12
CSARQGMNEKLFF	TGCAGTGCCAGACAGGGAATGAATGAAAAACTGTTTTTT	.	TRBV20-1	TRBJ1-4	TRBD1	13